This paragraph reports one T cell receptor beta chain. The V and J ends lost 3 bases and 3 bases respectively, with 9 bases between them. The CDR3 contains 13 residues. From germline, CDR1 is SGHAT and CDR2 FQNNGV. The data are from a study of brain T cells in children with intractable seizures. The assay was immunoSEQ multiplex PCR, and TCRdb's table has in-frame clones only and misses some. The data show 88,000 or so clones, 90% to 95% seen once. The clonotype comes from a girl aged 2 to 10 with Rasmussen encephalitis and intractable seizures. The sequences come from peripheral blood, collected at surgery. The gene calls are TRBV11-2 and TRBJ2-7, with unresolved D. In nucleotides, the CDR3 is TGTGCCAGCAGCTTCGGCAGAAACTACGAGCAGTACTTC. This encodes CASSFGRNYEQYF. The full variable domain, rest sourced from reference TRBV11-2 and TRBJ2-7, is EAGVAQSPRYKIIEKRQSVAFWCNPISGHATLYWYQQILGQGPKLLIQFQNNGVVDDSQLPKDRFSAERLKGVDSTLKIQPAKLEDSAVYLCASSFGRNYEQYFGPGTRLTVT.